This T cell receptor beta chain was sequenced during a study of blood T cell repertoires in COVID-19. Sequencing was performed with immunoSEQ multiplex PCR; in TCRdb, only in-frame clones are kept and a portion is missing. There are 90,000 to 120,000 clones in the sample; about four fifths occur only once, and roughly 4.3% lies in the top ten. Deletions cut 2 bases from V and 1 base from J, with 9 bases between. The CDR3 totals 14 residues. CDR1 is SGHDT and CDR2 is YYEEEE in the germline V gene. J is TRBJ2-5 and V is TRBV5-6, with D tentatively TRBD1 (6 bases). The clonotype originates from a man between 65 and 79 years old with acute or convalescent COVID-19. Sample: peripheral blood. The CDR3 DNA is TGTGCCAGCAGCTTAACAGGGATCCAAGAGACCCAGTACTTC. Translation: CASSLTGIQETQYF.